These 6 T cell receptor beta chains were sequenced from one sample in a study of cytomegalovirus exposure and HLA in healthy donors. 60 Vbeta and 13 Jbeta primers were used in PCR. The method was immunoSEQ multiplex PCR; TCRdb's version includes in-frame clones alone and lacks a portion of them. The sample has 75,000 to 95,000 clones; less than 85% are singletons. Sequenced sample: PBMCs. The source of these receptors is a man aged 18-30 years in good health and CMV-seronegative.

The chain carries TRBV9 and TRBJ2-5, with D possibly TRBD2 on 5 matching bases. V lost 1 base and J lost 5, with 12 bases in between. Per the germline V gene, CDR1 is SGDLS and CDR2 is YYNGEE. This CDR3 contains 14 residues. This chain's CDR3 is CASSVRGSPETQYF. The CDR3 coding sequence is TGTGCCAGCAGCGTACGAGGGAGTCCGGAGACCCAGTACTTC.

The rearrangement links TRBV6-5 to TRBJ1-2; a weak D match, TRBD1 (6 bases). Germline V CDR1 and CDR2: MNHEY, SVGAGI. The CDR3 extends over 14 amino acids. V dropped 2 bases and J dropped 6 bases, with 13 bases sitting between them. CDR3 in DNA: TGTGCCAGCAGTTACATACAGGGAGGGGATGGCTACACCTTC. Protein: CASSYIQGGDGYTF.

The DNA of the CDR3 is TGTGCCAGCAGCTTAGGGCGGGAGGGCCTTTACGAGCAGTACTTC. Amino acids: CASSLGREGLYEQYF. The chain recombines TRBV13 with TRBJ2-7; TRBD2 agrees at 9 bases. The germline V gene has CDR1 PRHDT and CDR2 FYEKMQ (reference sequence). This CDR3 region has 15 residues. After removal of 0 bases from V and 4 bases from J, the junction contained 4 bases not matched to a gene.

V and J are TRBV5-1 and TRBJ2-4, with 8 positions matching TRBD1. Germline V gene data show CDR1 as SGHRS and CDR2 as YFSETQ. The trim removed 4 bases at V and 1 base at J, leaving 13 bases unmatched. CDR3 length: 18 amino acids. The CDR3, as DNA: TGCGCCAGCAGCCGAGGCGCCTCAGGGGGCGAGGCCAAAAACATTCAGTACTTC. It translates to CASSRGASGGEAKNIQYF.

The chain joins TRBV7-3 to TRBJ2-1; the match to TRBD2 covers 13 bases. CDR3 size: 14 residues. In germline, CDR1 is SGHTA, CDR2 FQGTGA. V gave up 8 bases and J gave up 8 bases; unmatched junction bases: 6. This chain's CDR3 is CASLTSGRVDEQFF. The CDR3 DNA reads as TGTGCCAGCCTTACTAGCGGGAGGGTCGATGAGCAGTTCTTC.

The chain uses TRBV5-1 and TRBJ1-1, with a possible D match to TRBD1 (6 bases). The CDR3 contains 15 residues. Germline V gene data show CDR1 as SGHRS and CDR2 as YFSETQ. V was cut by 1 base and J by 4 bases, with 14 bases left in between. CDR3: CASSLNSLGATEAFF. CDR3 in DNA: TGCGCCAGCAGCTTGAACTCACTGGGGGCCACTGAAGCTTTCTTT.